The TCR beta chain under discussion was sequenced for a study of blood T cell repertoires in COVID-19. The overall study: T cells, B-cell-depleted T cells, or PBMCs provided the cDNA or gDNA that served as material.

The table came from immunoSEQ multiplex PCR; TCRdb's copy has only in-frame clones and leaves some out. The table lists under 200,000 clones, around 87% of them singletons. The CDR3 extends over 13 amino acids. With 5 bases removed from V and 7 bases from J, the gap between germline ends came to 14 bases. The TCR comes from a man in his sixties with COVID-19, enrolled during active disease. The sample consisted of peripheral blood. The V gene is TRBV12-3 or TRBV12-4, the J gene TRBJ2-5; D may be TRBD1 (6 bases). In nucleotides, the CDR3 is TGTGCCAGCAGTCAAAACAGGGAAGGGACCCAGTACTTC. Its protein is CASSQNREGTQYF.